The next 29 T cell receptor beta chains were all read from a single sample in a study of blood T cell repertoires in COVID-19 (dated by TCRdb to the early 2020s). Receptor libraries were prepared by the immunoSEQ multiplex PCR assay. TCRdb holds this immuneACCESS table with in-frame rearrangements only. Some clones are missing; in checked studies, unresolved V genes explain under half, and the rest has no known cause. This sample holds roughly 140,000 clones; 80% were observed only once. Around 3.8% of the sample is in the top ten clones. The sample comprised peripheral blood. The receptors stem from a man between 65 and 85 years old who had recovered from COVID-19.

This chain uses TRBV19 with TRBJ2-1, with TRBD2 identical over 13 bases. From germline, CDR1 is LNHDA and CDR2 SQIVND (reference sequence). This CDR3 region has 15 residues. The trim removed 2 bases at V and 7 bases at J, leaving 2 bases unmatched. The chain's CDR3 is CASSIPGLAGNEQFF. In DNA, the CDR3 is TGTGCCAGTAGTATACCGGGACTAGCGGGGAATGAGCAGTTCTTC. The variable domain in full, with the rest retrieved from reference TRBV19 and TRBJ2-1, is DGGITQSPKYLFRKEGQNVTLSCEQNLNHDAMYWYRQDPGQGLRLIYYSQIVNDFQKGDIAEGYSVSREKKESFPLTVTSAQKNPTAFYLCASSIPGLAGNEQFFGPGTRLTVL.

This rearrangement joins TRBV5-6 to TRBJ2-7, with D maybe TRBD1 (5 bases). The CDR3 extends over 14 amino acids. Looked up from germline, CDR1 is SGHDT and CDR2 is YYEEEE. V shed 7 bases and J shed 0 bases, with 14 bases lying between them. CDR3: CASGPGHSSYEQYF. The CDR3 DNA reads as TGTGCCAGCGGCCCCGGACACAGCTCCTACGAGCAGTACTTC.

The V and J genes are TRBV24-1 and TRBJ2-2, with a tentative D call TRBD1 (6 bases). CDR3 length: 19 residues. The germline gives CDR1 KGHDR, CDR2 SFDVKD. V dropped 3 bases and J dropped 0 bases, with 19 bases sitting between them. The CDR3 spells CATSDTRNRDTPNTGELFF. The CDR3 DNA is TGTGCCACCAGTGATACCCGAAACCGGGACACACCGAACACCGGGGAGCTGTTTTTT.

CDR3 in DNA: TGTGCCAGCAGCGGATACAGGTTTCCTGGAAACACCATATATTTT. Its translation is CASSGYRFPGNTIYF. The chain combines TRBV2 with TRBJ1-3; maybe TRBD1 (5 bases). V gave up 6 bases and J gave up 2 bases, with 14 bases separating them. The CDR3 spans 15 residues. CDR1 and CDR2 (germline): SNHLY, FYNNEI.

The V call is TRBV4-3, the J call TRBJ1-4, with 8 bases lining up with TRBD1. The J segment lost 6 bases and the V segment lost 4 bases, leaving 10 bases of the junction unmatched. Germline CDR1 is LGHNA and CDR2 is YSLEER. This CDR3 spans 16 amino acids. The CDR3 region is CASSRDGDRSYEKLFF. DNA for the CDR3: TGCGCCAGCAGCCGAGATGGGGACAGGAGTTATGAAAAACTGTTTTTT.

The rearrangement links TRBV19 to TRBJ2-1, with a possible D match to TRBD1 (6 bases). V was cut by 6 bases and J by 7 bases, with 13 bases left in between. In germline, CDR1 is LNHDA, CDR2 SQIVND (reference sequence). The CDR3 extends over 13 amino acids. The CDR3 sequence is CASRRQARNEQFF. Written as DNA, the CDR3 is TGTGCCAGTAGAAGACAGGCCCGGAATGAGCAGTTCTTC.

The chain has TRBV5-4 and TRBJ2-7; D is possibly TRBD2 (7 bases). Trimming stripped 3 bases from V and 0 bases from J, with 16 bases between. This CDR3 spans 16 amino acids. The germline V gene has CDR1 SGHNT and CDR2 YYREEE (reference sequence). CDR3 protein: CASSSLTRGGSYEQYF. For the CDR3, the DNA is TGTGCCAGCAGCTCTCTGACAAGGGGGGGCTCCTACGAGCAGTACTTC.

The chain employs TRBV7-9 and TRBJ2-2; 10 nucleotides line up with TRBD2. This CDR3 has 17 residues. The junction had 5 bases not matched to a gene; V was cut back by 1 base and J by 3 bases. Germline lookup yields CDR1 SEHNR and CDR2 FQNEAQ (reference sequence). The CDR3 bases are TGTGCCAGCAGCTTAGGGCTAGCGGGAGTGTACACCGGGGAGCTGTTTTTT. Residues: CASSLGLAGVYTGELFF.

CDR3 bases: TGTGCCAGCAGCCAAACCCTAGCGGGGAACACCGGGGAGCTGTTTTTT. It encodes CASSQTLAGNTGELFF. The chain combines TRBV7-3 with TRBJ2-2, with 8 bases that match TRBD2. The CDR3 is 16 residues long. Germline CDR1 reads SGHTA; CDR2 reads FQGTGA. After removal of 5 bases from V and 1 base from J, the junction contained 6 bases not matched to a gene. The complete variable domain, with remaining parts taken from reference TRBV7-3 and TRBJ2-2, reads GAGVSQTPSNKVTEKGKYVELRCDPISGHTALYWYRQSLGQGPEFLIYFQGTGAADDSGLPNDRFFAVRPEGSVSTLKIQRTERGDSAVYLCASSQTLAGNTGELFFGEGSRLTVL.

CDR3 sequence: CASSMQTNTGELFF. The DNA of the CDR3 is TGCGCCAGCAGTATGCAGACGAACACCGGGGAGCTGTTTTTT. The gene calls are TRBV5-1 and TRBJ2-2; D is unresolved. V was clipped by 5 bases and J by 0 bases, with 8 bases between them. The germline gives CDR1 SGHRS, CDR2 YFSETQ. There are 14 residues in the CDR3.

The V call is TRBV4-1, the J call TRBJ2-1; 8 nucleotides align to TRBD2. The CDR3 totals 17 residues. The germline gives CDR1 MGHRA, CDR2 YSYEKL. With 2 bases clipped from V and 8 bases from J, the junction kept 14 bases outside the gene matches. Written as DNA, the CDR3 is TGCGCCAGCAGCCAACGGCCCGGGACTAGTTTACTCGATGAGCAGTTCTTC. Translated: CASSQRPGTSLLDEQFF.

This clone was found once. The rearrangement links TRBV20-1 to TRBJ1-2; TRBD1 agrees at 9 bases. With 3 bases clipped from V and 8 bases from J, the junction kept 19 bases outside the gene matches. The CDR3 sequence is 17 residues long. Germline-derived CDR1 and CDR2 are DFQATT and SNEGSKA (reference sequence). The CDR3 DNA follows: TGCAGTGCTAGTGGGGGGTTACAGGGGGCTTATTTCTCGGGCTACACCTTC. This translates into CSASGGLQGAYFSGYTF.

V gene TRBV28 combines with J gene TRBJ1-2; TRBD1 matches 7 bases. V was pared by 6 bases and J by 7 bases, with 11 bases of the junction left unmatched. This CDR3 contains 14 residues. Per the germline V gene, CDR1 is MDHEN and CDR2 is SYDVKM. The chain's CDR3 is CASSQGTVILGYTF. The CDR3 nucleotides read TGTGCCAGCAGCCAAGGGACAGTCATTCTTGGCTACACCTTC.

The V gene is TRBV27, the J gene TRBJ2-5; 9 bases are shared with TRBD2. The germline CDR1 and CDR2 sequences are MNHEY and SMNVEV (reference sequence). This CDR3 comprises 17 residues. V lost 5 bases to trimming and J lost 2 bases; unmatched junction nucleotides: 12. CDR3 sequence: CASSPIWPAGGQETQYF. The CDR3, as DNA: TGTGCCAGCAGTCCGATATGGCCCGCGGGAGGGCAAGAGACCCAGTACTTC.

The chain uses TRBV6-2 or TRBV6-3 and TRBJ1-1; D remains unclear. Germline loops: CDR1 MNHEY, CDR2 SVGEGT. Trimming took off 2 bases at V and 4 bases at J, with 14 bases between the two ends. The CDR3 has 15 amino acids. The CDR3 nucleotides read TGTGCCAGCAGTTACGAGTTCCCCCCGGGCACTGAAGCTTTCTTT. It specifies CASSYEFPPGTEAFF.

Only a few counts were recorded for this clone. The rearrangement joins TRBV7-3 to TRBJ2-3; 7 nucleotides match TRBD1. The CDR3 has 12 amino acids. J was trimmed by 5 bases and V by 5 bases; bases with no gene match: 1. From germline, CDR1 is SGHTA and CDR2 FQGTGA. The CDR3 sequence: CASSPGGDTQYF. The CDR3 nucleotides are TGTGCCAGCAGCCCAGGGGGAGATACGCAGTATTTT.

The chain is built from TRBV10-3 and TRBJ2-7, with 11 bases fitting TRBD2. Germline V lookup: CDR1 ENHRY, CDR2 SYGVKD. Trimming at V came to 3 bases and at J to 2 bases, leaving 6 bases not matched to a gene. This CDR3 is built from 16 residues. CDR3 residues: CAISELAGVVPYEQYF. CDR3 in DNA: TGTGCCATCAGTGAACTAGCGGGAGTCGTACCCTACGAGCAGTACTTC.

The gene calls are TRBV5-6 and TRBJ2-7, with 7 bases identical to TRBD2. The germline gives CDR1 SGHDT, CDR2 YYEEEE. With 1 base clipped from V and 1 base from J, the junction kept 17 bases outside the gene matches. This CDR3 has 19 residues. In DNA, the CDR3 is TGTGCCAGCAGCTTGTCTGGCGGGAGCCTCCCGCTGGGATCCTACGAGCAGTACTTC. This gives the protein CASSLSGGSLPLGSYEQYF.

The J gene is TRBJ1-1, the V gene TRBV28, with 9 bases lining up with TRBD1. Germline V gives CDR1 MDHEN, CDR2 SYDVKM. Germline trimming cut 5 bases from V and 4 bases from J; bases unmatched to any gene: 11. CDR3 length: 16 residues. The CDR3 nucleotides read TGTGCCAGCAGTCCTTCCGGGACAGGGCGGGCCACTGAAGCTTTCTTT. Residues: CASSPSGTGRATEAFF. The full variable domain, with the rest looked up from reference TRBV28 and TRBJ1-1, is DVKVTQSSRYLVKRTGEKVFLECVQDMDHENMFWYRQDPGLGLRLIYFSYDVKMKEKGDIPEGYSVSREKKERFSLILESASTNQTSMYLCASSPSGTGRATEAFFGQGTRLTVV.

The chain has TRBV7-2 and TRBJ2-3; TRBD2 matches 11 bases. Germline loops: CDR1 SGHTA, CDR2 FQGNSA. The CDR3 is made up of 16 amino acids. V lost 4 bases, J lost 1 base, and 4 bases stayed unmatched. DNA of the CDR3: TGTGCCAGCAGCTGGCGTAGCGGGAGGGGCACAGATACGCAGTATTTT. This sequence encodes CASSWRSGRGTDTQYF.

The rearrangement links TRBV4-1 to TRBJ2-7; D uncertain. This CDR3 spans 15 amino acids. With 0 bases removed from V and 4 bases from J, the gap between germline ends came to 13 bases. Looked up from germline, CDR1 is MGHRA and CDR2 is YSYEKL. The CDR3 loop is CASSQDRYSLYEQYF. CDR3 DNA: TGCGCCAGCAGCCAAGATCGGTATTCCCTATACGAGCAGTACTTC.

The chain combines TRBV28 with TRBJ1-5; TRBD1 agrees at 8 bases. This CDR3 comprises 16 residues. The germline V gene encodes CDR1 MDHEN and CDR2 SYDVKM. J lost 3 bases, V lost 4 bases, and 8 bases had no gene match. The CDR3 DNA sequence: TGTGCCAGCAGTTCTAGAGGACAGGGTTCCAATCAGCCCCAGCATTTT. Translating it yields CASSSRGQGSNQPQHF. Combining the CDR3 with reference TRBV28 and TRBJ1-5 gives the whole variable domain DVKVTQSSRYLVKRTGEKVFLECVQDMDHENMFWYRQDPGLGLRLIYFSYDVKMKEKGDIPEGYSVSREKKERFSLILESASTNQTSMYLCASSSRGQGSNQPQHFGDGTRLSIL.

The J gene is TRBJ2-2, the V gene TRBV7-3; 10 bases are shared with TRBD1. This CDR3 contains 15 residues. V gave up 5 bases and J gave up 7 bases; unmatched junction bases: 7. Germline loops: CDR1 SGHTA, CDR2 FQGTGA. CDR3 nucleotide sequence: TGTGCCAGCAGCCCCCGACAGGGGGCTAGCGGGGAGCTGTTTTTT. This codes for CASSPRQGASGELFF.

The genes are TRBV30 and TRBJ2-5; D may be TRBD2 (6 bases). CDR1 and CDR2 (germline): GTSNPN, SVGIG (reference sequence). This CDR3 region has 12 residues. V lost 2 bases and J 4 bases, leaving 8 bases between the germline ends. In nucleotides, the CDR3 is TGTGCCTGGAGTCGGACTACAGAGACCCAGTACTTC. Translating it yields CAWSRTTETQYF.

The chain couples TRBV12-3 or TRBV12-4 to TRBJ1-5; 10 positions match TRBD1. Trimming took 3 bases from V and 11 from J; bases not matched to a gene: 1. There are 12 residues in the CDR3. The CDR3 loop is CASSFGQGAQHF. CDR3 DNA: TGTGCCAGCAGTTTCGGACAGGGGGCCCAGCATTTT.

V and J are TRBV7-2 and TRBJ2-7; 13 bases agree with TRBD2. From germline, CDR1 is SGHTA and CDR2 FQGNSA. The CDR3 runs 15 residues. With 6 bases clipped from V and 7 bases from J, the junction kept 9 bases outside the gene matches. The CDR3 region has the DNA TGTGCCAGCAGTTCAACTAGCGGGAGGGCGAGGGAGCAGTACTTC. Translating it yields CASSSTSGRAREQYF.

This clone was counted between two and nine times. This chain links TRBV5-1 with TRBJ1-4, with D tentatively TRBD1 (6 bases). Trimming took 0 bases from V and 0 from J, leaving 9 bases between them. There are 16 residues in the CDR3. Per the germline V gene, CDR1 is SGHRS and CDR2 is YFSETQ. CDR3 residues: CASSLEGTSTNEKLFF. The CDR3 DNA reads TGCGCCAGCAGCTTGGAGGGGACATCAACTAATGAAAAACTGTTTTTT.

V is TRBV12-3 or TRBV12-4 and J is TRBJ1-5; D perhaps matches TRBD1 (5 bases). This CDR3 spans 13 amino acids. Trimming left V 1 base short and J 5 bases short, with 6 bases between. The CDR3 reads CASSLGGHQPQHF. For the CDR3, the DNA is TGTGCCAGCAGTTTAGGGGGCCATCAGCCCCAGCATTTT.

The chain has TRBV10-1 and TRBJ2-7, with 10 bases identical to TRBD2. Germline assignment: CDR1 WNHNN and CDR2 SYGVQD (reference sequence). CDR3 length: 13 amino acids. Germline trimming cut 3 bases from V and 6 bases from J; bases unmatched to any gene: 2. CDR3 in amino acids: CASSDLAGVEQYF. DNA of the CDR3: TGCGCCAGCAGTGATCTAGCGGGAGTCGAGCAGTACTTC.